This TCR beta chain was sequenced in a study of cytomegalovirus exposure and HLA in healthy donors. The CDR3 sequence is 13 residues long. Germline CDR1 reads MNHEY; CDR2 reads SMNVEV (reference sequence). The V end was cut by 1 base, the J end by 5 bases, with 8 bases between. The PCR contained 60 Vbeta and 13 Jbeta primers. Data came from immunoSEQ multiplex PCR; TCRdb stores just in-frame clones and leaves some out. Found here are about 130,000 clones, 70% to 85% of them singletons; the top ten hold roughly 12%. Specimen: PBMCs. The rearrangement links TRBV27 to TRBJ1-2, with no clear D. The sequence came from a woman aged 40 to 50 in good health and CMV-seropositive. DNA for the CDR3: TGTGCCAGCAGTTTATTCGGTCCTTATGGCTACACCTTC. As protein: CASSLFGPYGYTF.